This T cell receptor (beta chain) was identified in a study of control samples from healthy donors and cancer patients. The V end was cut by 0 bases, the J end by 2 bases, with 10 bases between. Germline CDR1 and CDR2: SGHRS and YFSETQ. This CDR3 has 15 residues. The protocol was immunoSEQ multiplex PCR, while the TCRdb copy is restricted to in-frame clones and leaves out a portion. The sample has around 95,000 clones, just under 85% seen once. Sample: blood. The origin of this receptor is a man in his thirties or forties in good health. The chain links TRBV5-1 to TRBJ2-3; D is ambiguous. In DNA, the CDR3 is TGCGCCAGCAGCTTGGCCTGGGATTCCACAGATACGCAGTATTTT. Translation: CASSLAWDSTDTQYF.